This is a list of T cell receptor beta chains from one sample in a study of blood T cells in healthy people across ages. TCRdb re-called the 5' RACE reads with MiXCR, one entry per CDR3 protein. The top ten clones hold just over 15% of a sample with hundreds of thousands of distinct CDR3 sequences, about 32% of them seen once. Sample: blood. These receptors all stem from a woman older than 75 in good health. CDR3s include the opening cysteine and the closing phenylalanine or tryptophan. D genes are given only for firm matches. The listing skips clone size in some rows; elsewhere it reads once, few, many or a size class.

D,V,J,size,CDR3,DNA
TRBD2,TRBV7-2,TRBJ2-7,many,CASSLIGGGYEQYF,TGTGCCAGCAGCTTAATCGGGGGGGGTTACGAGCAGTACTTC
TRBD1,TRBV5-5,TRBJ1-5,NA,CASSFTGDTSNQPQHF,TGTGCCAGCAGCTTTACAGGGGACACGAGCAATCAGCCCCAGCATTTT
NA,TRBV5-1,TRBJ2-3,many,CASSLDTPRDTQYF,TGCGCCAGCAGCCTAGACACCCCCAGGGATACGCAGTATTTT
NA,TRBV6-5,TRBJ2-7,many,CASSYRSSYNEQYF,TGTGCCAGCAGTTACCGGAGCTCCTACAATGAGCAGTACTTC
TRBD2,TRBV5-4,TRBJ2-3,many,CASSLPAGKGTDTQYF,TGTGCCAGCAGCCTACCAGCGGGGAAGGGCACAGATACGCAGTATTTT
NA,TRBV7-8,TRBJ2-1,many,CASSLAAMRNANEQFF,TGTGCCAGCAGCTTAGCAGCAATGCGGAATGCTAATGAGCAGTTCTTC
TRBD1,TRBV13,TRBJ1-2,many,CASSLQGAGNYGYTF,TGTGCCAGCAGCTTACAGGGGGCTGGAAACTATGGCTACACCTTC
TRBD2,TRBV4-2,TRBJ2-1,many,CASSQDLAGGSYNEQFF,TGTGCCAGCAGCCAAGATTTGGCGGGGGGGTCCTACAATGAGCAGTTCTTC
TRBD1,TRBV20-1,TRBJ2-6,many,CSAQKGGNRGLARGANVLTF,TGCAGTGCTCAAAAGGGCGGGAACAGGGGGCTCGCGCGGGGGGCCAACGTCCTGACTTTC
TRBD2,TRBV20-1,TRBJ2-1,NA,CSAPISGRDNEQFF,TGCAGTGCCCCGATTAGCGGGAGAGACAATGAGCAGTTCTTC
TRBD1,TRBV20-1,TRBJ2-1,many,CSARGGQGANEQFF,TGCAGTGCTAGAGGGGGACAGGGGGCGAATGAGCAGTTCTTC
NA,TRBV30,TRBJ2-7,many,CAQTSRGHYEQYF,TGTGCCCAAACGAGCAGGGGCCACTACGAGCAGTACTTC
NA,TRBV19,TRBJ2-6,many,CASSGTLATGANVLTF,TGTGCCAGTAGTGGTACACTAGCAACCGGGGCCAACGTCCTGACTTTC
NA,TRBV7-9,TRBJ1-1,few,CASSPSAMNTEAFF,TGTGCCAGCAGCCCCTCGGCTATGAACACTGAAGCTTTCTTT
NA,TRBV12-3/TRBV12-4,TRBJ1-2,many,CASSLAYNYGYTF,TGTGCCAGCAGTTTGGCATATAACTATGGCTACACCTTC
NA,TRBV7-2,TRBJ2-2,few,CASSLAGGWNTGELFF,TGTGCCAGCAGCTTAGCGGGGGGCTGGAACACCGGGGAGCTGTTTTTT
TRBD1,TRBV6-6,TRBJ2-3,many,CASSSTGVDTDTQYF,TGTGCCAGCAGTTCGACAGGGGTGGACACAGATACGCAGTATTTT
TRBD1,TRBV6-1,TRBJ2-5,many,CASRTAGGETQYF,TGTGCCAGCCGTACGGCAGGGGGCGAGACCCAGTACTTC
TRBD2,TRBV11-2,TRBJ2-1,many,CASSVWGGGEQFF,TGTGCCAGCAGCGTTTGGGGGGGAGGTGAGCAGTTCTTC
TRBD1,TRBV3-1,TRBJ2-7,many,CASSPRRAGGYGEQYF,TGTGCCAGCAGCCCCCGCCGGGCAGGGGGATATGGTGAGCAGTACTTC
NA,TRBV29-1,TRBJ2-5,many,CSGGAGRWETQYF,TGCAGCGGTGGGGCCGGGAGATGGGAGACCCAGTACTTC
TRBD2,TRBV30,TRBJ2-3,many,CAWSPGLGRGDTQYF,TGTGCCTGGAGTCCGGGACTAGGACGTGGAGATACGCAGTATTTT
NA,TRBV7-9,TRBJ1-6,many,CASSFGPPLHF,TGTGCCAGCAGCTTCGGCCCACCCCTCCACTTT
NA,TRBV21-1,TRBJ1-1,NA,CASSGVGQLNTEAFF,TGTGCCAGCAGCGGAGTGGGACAGTTGAACACTGAAGCTTTCTTT
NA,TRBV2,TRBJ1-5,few,CASNEGRGRNQPQHF,TGTGCCAGCAACGAGGGGAGGGGAAGGAATCAGCCCCAGCATTTT
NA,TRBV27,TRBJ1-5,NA,CASRQYNSNQPQHF,TGTGCCAGCAGACAATACAATAGCAATCAGCCCCAGCATTTT
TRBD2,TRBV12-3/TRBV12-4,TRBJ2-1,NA,CASSLSGGPYNERYF,TGTGCCAGCAGTCTAAGCGGGGGACCCTACAATGAGCGGTACTTC
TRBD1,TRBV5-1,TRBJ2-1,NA,CASSTAPDRVYNEQFF,TGCGCCAGCAGCACCGCCCCGGACAGGGTTTACAATGAGCAGTTCTTC
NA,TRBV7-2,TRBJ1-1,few,CASSLAVAGAEAFF,TGTGCCAGCAGCTTAGCGGTCGCAGGGGCTGAAGCTTTCTTT
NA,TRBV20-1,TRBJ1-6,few,CSALKGRGNSPLHF,TGCAGTGCTCTAAAGGGCCGGGGTAATTCACCCCTCCACTTT
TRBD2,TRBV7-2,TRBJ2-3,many,CASSLGGGLYTQYF,TGTGCCAGCAGCTTAGGGGGGGGTTTGTATACGCAGTATTTT